The T cell receptor beta chain under discussion was sequenced for a study of T cells after yellow fever vaccination. CDR3 size: 15 residues. Germline CDR1 reads LGHDT; CDR2 reads YNNKEL (reference sequence). Trimming stripped 3 bases from V and 3 bases from J, with 13 bases between. Generation of TCR cDNA used 5'RACE template switching (which added a universal primer site and UMIs). TCRdb itself ran the 5' RACE reads through MiXCR, one entry per CDR3 protein. The sample lists 25,000 to 35,000 distinct CDR3 sequences; around 5.8% were seen once. Study-level findings and limits: Practically every clonotype that responded to the vaccine could not be detected in sorted memory subsets on day 0. Shared CD4/CD8 clonotypes were a small share, likely from convergent recombination.

The sample in question was PBMCs, either bulk or a sorted T-cell subset (CD4+, CD8+, memory, or dextramer-sorted; not recorded which), obtained on the day of the yellow fever booster vaccination. The chain employs TRBV3-1 and TRBJ2-3; maybe TRBD1 (6 bases). This clonotype was sampled from a man aged 25 to 45 who received the YFV17D yellow fever vaccine. The CDR3 DNA is TGTGCCAGCAGCCAGCAGGGACATGGGACAGATACGCAGTATTTT. Its protein is CASSQQGHGTDTQYF.